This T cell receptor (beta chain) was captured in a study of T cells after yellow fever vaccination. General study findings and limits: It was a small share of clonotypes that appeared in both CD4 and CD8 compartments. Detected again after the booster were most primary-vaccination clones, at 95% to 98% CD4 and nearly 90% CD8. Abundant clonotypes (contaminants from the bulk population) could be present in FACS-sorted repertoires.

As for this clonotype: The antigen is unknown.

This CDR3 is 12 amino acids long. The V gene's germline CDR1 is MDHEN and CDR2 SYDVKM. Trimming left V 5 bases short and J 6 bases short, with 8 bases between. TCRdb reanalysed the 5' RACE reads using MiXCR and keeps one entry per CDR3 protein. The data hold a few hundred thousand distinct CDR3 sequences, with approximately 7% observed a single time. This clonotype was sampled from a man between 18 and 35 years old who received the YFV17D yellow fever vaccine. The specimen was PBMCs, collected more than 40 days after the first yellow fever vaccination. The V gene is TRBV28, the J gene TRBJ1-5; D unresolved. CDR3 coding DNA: TGTGCCAGCAGTCCCTACCGTCAGCCCCAGCATTTT. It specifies CASSPYRQPQHF.